A selection of T cell receptor beta chains follows, all from one sample in a study of cytomegalovirus exposure and HLA in healthy donors. Here immunoSEQ multiplex PCR was the method, and the copy in TCRdb shows in-frame clones only, minus some. The sample lists approximately 170,000 clones, 71% occurring once. The sequencing sample was made of PBMCs. These receptor sequences come from a girl aged 10 to 17 in good health and CMV-seronegative. The CDR3 runs from the conserved cysteine through the conserved F or W. Each record gives: CDR3 DNA, CDR3 protein, D gene, clone size, V gene, CDR3 length, J gene. D genes are given only for firm matches. Expanded clones are given a class, and other clones once, few, many or no size at all.

TGTGCCAGCAGACCCATTTTACAGGGAAGGAACACCGGGGAGCTGTTTTTT,CASRPILQGRNTGELFF,-,-,TRBV5-6,17,TRBJ2-2
TGTGCCAGCAGCGAAGGACAGGGGGAGTACGAGCAGTACTTC,CASSEGQGEYEQYF,TRBD1,-,TRBV7-3,14,TRBJ2-7
TGTGCCAGCAGTGACCCGGGTCAAGAGACCCAGTACTTC,CASSDPGQETQYF,-,-,TRBV6-1,13,TRBJ2-5
TGTGCCAGTAGCCCCGGGGGGGGCAGGAGATCTGGGGCCAACGTCCTGACTTTC,CASSPGGGRRSGANVLTF,TRBD2,-,TRBV19,18,TRBJ2-6
TGCAGCGCCGCCCTCGGGGGGGCGAACTATGGCTACACCTTC,CSAALGGANYGYTF,-,few,TRBV29-1,14,TRBJ1-2
TGTGCCTCGGAGGGGCAGGGCGGGGGCGATGAGCAGTTCTTC,CASEGQGGGDEQFF,-,few,TRBV19,14,TRBJ2-1
TGTGCCAGCAGTGAACTCCACAGGGAGACCCAGTACTTC,CASSELHRETQYF,-,-,TRBV2,13,TRBJ2-5
TGCGCCAGCAGCTTGGAAGGGGTCGAGCAGTACTTC,CASSLEGVEQYF,-,-,TRBV5-1,12,TRBJ2-7
TGTGCTAGTGGTTCGGCCGGGGCCCTCCGGGACAGGGTCCATCAGCCCCAGCATTTT,CASGSAGALRDRVHQPQHF,TRBD1,-,TRBV12-5,19,TRBJ1-5
TGTGCCACCAGCAGAGTTCGTAGCGTGGACTCCACAGATACGCAGTATTTT,CATSRVRSVDSTDTQYF,-,-,TRBV15,17,TRBJ2-3
TGCGCCAGCAGCTTGAGGCTGGGACAGCGACTCGATAACTATGGCTACACCTTC,CASSLRLGQRLDNYGYTF,TRBD1,-,TRBV5-1,18,TRBJ1-2
TGTGCCAGTAGTATAATGCTGGCTAGCGGGGGGCACGGGGAGCTGTTTTTT,CASSIMLASGGHGELFF,TRBD2,few,TRBV19,17,TRBJ2-2
TGTGCCAGCAGCAAGGGACAGGGGTCGGGAGAGACCCAGTACTTC,CASSKGQGSGETQYF,TRBD1,-,TRBV7-3,15,TRBJ2-5
TGTGCCAGCAGCTCCAGTGCTAACTATGGCTACACCTTC,CASSSSANYGYTF,-,-,TRBV7-3,13,TRBJ1-2
TGTGCCAGTAGTATGGTGGGACAGGTGAACGAGCAGTACTTC,CASSMVGQVNEQYF,TRBD1,-,TRBV19,14,TRBJ2-7
TGTGCCATCAGTGACTCAGGGGAGACCCAGTACTTC,CAISDSGETQYF,-,-,TRBV10-3,12,TRBJ2-5
TGTGCCAGCAGTGAAGGGACTAGCGGCTACAATGAGCAGTTCTTC,CASSEGTSGYNEQFF,TRBD2,medium-sized,TRBV6-1,15,TRBJ2-1
TGCGCCAGCAGCCAAGAAGCCTTTAATCAGCCCCAGCATTTT,CASSQEAFNQPQHF,-,-,TRBV4-1,14,TRBJ1-5
TGTGCCAGCAGTCTAGAGAGACAGAAGATTATCATGAACACTGAAGCTTTCTTT,CASSLERQKIIMNTEAFF,-,-,TRBV2,18,TRBJ1-1
TGTGCCAGCAGCCAAGATATAGGGACAGTCTTCTATGACGGCTACACCTTC,CASSQDIGTVFYDGYTF,TRBD1,few,TRBV4-2,17,TRBJ1-2